A selection of T cell receptor beta chains follows, all from one sample in a study of identical twins. TCRdb reprocessed the 5' RACE reads with MiXCR, giving one entry per CDR3 protein. The table records about 700,000 distinct CDR3 sequences, over 5% of them present only once. Sequencing was done on a sample of naive T cells sorted from blood. Receptor source: a man aged 18 to 29 in good health. CDR3s include the opening cysteine and the closing phenylalanine or tryptophan. Each record gives: V gene, D gene, CDR3 protein. D genes are given only for firm matches.

V: TRBV9; D: .; CDR3: CASSVGASPNEQFF
V: TRBV20-1; D: .; CDR3: CSARGVSSYNEQFF
V: TRBV25-1; D: TRBD2; CDR3: CASSGAQRDAYF
V: TRBV2; D: .; CDR3: CAELGPGRGYRNTEAFF
V: TRBV7-6; D: TRBD2; CDR3: CASSLGGLAGFLSYEQYF
V: TRBV27; D: TRBD1; CDR3: CASSLSGTEETQYF
V: TRBV10-3; D: TRBD2; CDR3: CAISESSGGRHTQYF
V: TRBV12-3/TRBV12-4; D: .; CDR3: CASSLEGARELFF
V: TRBV24-1; D: TRBD2; CDR3: CATSDQRLAGGNEQFF
V: TRBV27; D: .; CDR3: CASSLSLPMGVLATGELFF
V: TRBV20-1; D: TRBD2; CDR3: CSASGGGILATLSSYNEQFF
V: TRBV12-3/TRBV12-4; D: .; CDR3: CASSLGLNEQFF
V: TRBV6-1; D: TRBD1; CDR3: CASRTGTGLGGELFF
V: TRBV12-3/TRBV12-4; D: TRBD2; CDR3: CASSRGLAGGNEQFF
V: TRBV7-6; D: TRBD2; CDR3: CASSREIAGGPGEQFF
V: TRBV12-3/TRBV12-4; D: .; CDR3: CASSYDGTGELFF
V: TRBV11-2; D: .; CDR3: CASSSGNREGILGQPQHF
V: TRBV28; D: .; CDR3: CASNVAQAGQWVMETQYF
V: TRBV5-6; D: .; CDR3: CASSLEWGDMNTEAFF
V: TRBV5-1; D: TRBD1; CDR3: CASSLTTGQISGANVLTF
V: TRBV2; D: TRBD2; CDR3: CASSLIAGGPNEQFF
V: TRBV11-2; D: TRBD1; CDR3: CASSLTGGNTDTQYF
V: TRBV29-1; D: TRBD1; CDR3: CSVEWRQGGTEAFF
V: TRBV28; D: .; CDR3: CASSPPDRLGAVLFF
V: TRBV12-3/TRBV12-4; D: .; CDR3: CASSLGPGWREEQYF
V: TRBV20-1; D: TRBD2; CDR3: CSADPSGRKDEQYF
V: TRBV20-1; D: .; CDR3: CSALSDTQYF